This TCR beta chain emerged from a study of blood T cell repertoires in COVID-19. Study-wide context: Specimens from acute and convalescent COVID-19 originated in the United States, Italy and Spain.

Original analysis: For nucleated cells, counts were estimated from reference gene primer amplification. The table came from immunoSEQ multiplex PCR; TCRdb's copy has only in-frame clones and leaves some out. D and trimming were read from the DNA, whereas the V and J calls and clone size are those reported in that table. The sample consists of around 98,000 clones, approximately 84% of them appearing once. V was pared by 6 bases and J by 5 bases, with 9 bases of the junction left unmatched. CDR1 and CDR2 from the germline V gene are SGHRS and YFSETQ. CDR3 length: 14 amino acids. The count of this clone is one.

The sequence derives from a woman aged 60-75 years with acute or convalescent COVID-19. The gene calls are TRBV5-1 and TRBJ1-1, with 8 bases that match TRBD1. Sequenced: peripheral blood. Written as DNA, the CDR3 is TGCGCCAGCATTCCTGACAGGGGTGGAACTGAAGCTTTCTTT. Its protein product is CASIPDRGGTEAFF.